This TCR beta chain is from a study of T cell repertoires in cytomegalovirus infection (dated by TCRdb to between 2017 and 2020). Concerning the study at large: Because public TCR beta signatures pointed to carriage of CMV infection together with the matching HLA type, the HLA type of each donor mattered for the analysis. Broader findings and caveats from the paper: Cumulative frequency of public TCR beta family members discriminated carriers of CMV infection plus the relevant HLA type in this cohort and an independent roughly 320-donor cohort. In the ex vivo response, HLA-C-restricted CMV-specific TCR beta clonotypes were dominant, and in two of eight donors the single most frequent clonotype came from this HLA-C-restricted group.

This clonotype was seen many times. Its antigen is currently not known. No quality values exist for individual bases; no much larger clone is one base distant. The sequencer listed for this sample is Illumina HiSeq 1500. TCRdb trimmed the raw reads at Q25, called clones with MiXCR and kept productive beta chains. Each entry is one CDR3 protein sequence, shown with its most common DNA and genes. Counted in this sample were a few hundred thousand distinct CDR3 sequences; approximately 10% of them appeared once. The ten largest make up about 15% of the sample. The germline V gene supplies CDR1 SGHTA and CDR2 FQGNSA. The CDR3 starts with the cysteine, ends with the phenylalanine, and has 16 residues. Only the CDR3 part of the read is kept: 48 bases, read in frame from the first base. V was cut back by 5 bases and J by 7 bases, leaving a gap of 20 bases between them.

The sequence is built from TRBV7-2 and TRBJ2-2; the D segment cannot be called with confidence. The sample taken for sequencing was PBMCs. The sequence was collected from a human donor in good health (CMV status not recorded). Some clones in this sample may be carry-over from other donors' samples. For the CDR3, the sequence is CASSPAGLSAFGELFF. Here is the DNA: TGTGCCAGCAGCCCCGCAGGCCTGTCGGCTTTCGGGGAGCTGTTTTTT.